The rows below give T cell receptor beta chains drawn from one sample of a study of T cells after posttransplantation cyclophosphamide. Data came from immunoSEQ multiplex PCR; TCRdb stores just in-frame clones and leaves some out. The sample has several thousand clones, none seen only once; the top ten hold roughly 3.5%. Sequenced here: PBMCs, sampled about 350 days after allogeneic stem cell transplant with posttransplant cyclophosphamide. All receptors come from a male patient in his fifties or sixties who received an allogeneic stem cell transplant from a related donor and was CMV-positive. Some of the T cells might come from the graft donor. Each CDR3 is given with its conserved first and last residue. Fields, in order: clone size, V gene, D gene, J gene, CDR3 DNA, CDR3 protein. D genes are given only for firm matches. A clone size is listed for some rows: how often the clone was seen (once, few, many), or a class if it is expanded.

clone size: .; V gene: TRBV11-1; D gene: TRBD1; J gene: TRBJ2-5; CDR3 DNA: TGTGCCAGCAGCTCCCTGGGACAGGGGGCCCGGGAGACCCAGTACTTC; CDR3 protein: CASSSLGQGARETQYF
clone size: many; V gene: TRBV5-1; D gene: .; J gene: TRBJ2-5; CDR3 DNA: TGCGCCACCCATAAGACGGTCGGAGCTGGAGAGACCCAGTACTTC; CDR3 protein: CATHKTVGAGETQYF
clone size: many; V gene: TRBV6-4; D gene: .; J gene: TRBJ1-1; CDR3 DNA: TGTGCCAGCAGTCCGACAGACTTGAACACTGAAGCTTTCTTT; CDR3 protein: CASSPTDLNTEAFF
clone size: .; V gene: TRBV5-6; D gene: TRBD1; J gene: TRBJ2-7; CDR3 DNA: TGTGCCAGCAGCTTGGGGGGACGTGACAGGGCCAGCTCCTACGAGCAGTACTTC; CDR3 protein: CASSLGGRDRASSYEQYF
clone size: .; V gene: TRBV11-3; D gene: TRBD2; J gene: TRBJ2-3; CDR3 DNA: TGTGCCAGCAGCTTAGTCCTAGCGGGGGGATCTGCAGATACGCAGTATTTT; CDR3 protein: CASSLVLAGGSADTQYF
clone size: many; V gene: TRBV5-6; D gene: TRBD2; J gene: TRBJ2-2; CDR3 DNA: TGTGCCAGCAGCTTGGTTCCGGCTAGCGGGGGATTAAACACCGGGGAGCTGTTTTTT; CDR3 protein: CASSLVPASGGLNTGELFF
clone size: many; V gene: TRBV6-5; D gene: .; J gene: TRBJ2-1; CDR3 DNA: TGTGCCAGTGCCCCCACAGGACCCTATTTTAGTGTTTCTTTCTTC; CDR3 protein: CASAPTGPYFSVSFF
clone size: many; V gene: TRBV4-3; D gene: .; J gene: TRBJ2-7; CDR3 DNA: TGCGCCAGCAGCCAAGATCTCGGGGGTTCCTCCTACGAGCAGTACTTC; CDR3 protein: CASSQDLGGSSYEQYF
clone size: many; V gene: TRBV7-2; D gene: .; J gene: TRBJ2-3; CDR3 DNA: TGTGCCAGCAGCTTGGCGGGGAACACAGATACGCAGTATTTT; CDR3 protein: CASSLAGNTDTQYF
clone size: many; V gene: TRBV5-1; D gene: TRBD2; J gene: TRBJ2-7; CDR3 DNA: TGCGCCAGCAGCAGCGCGGGGGTGGCCGAGCAGTACTTC; CDR3 protein: CASSSAGVAEQYF
clone size: many; V gene: TRBV14; D gene: .; J gene: TRBJ2-4; CDR3 DNA: TGTGCCAGCAGCCCCCCTGCGGGCCGAGGGGGGGAAAACATTCAGTACTTC; CDR3 protein: CASSPPAGRGGENIQYF
clone size: many; V gene: TRBV7-3; D gene: TRBD2; J gene: TRBJ2-1; CDR3 DNA: TGTGCCAGCAGCTTAGTTAACATATTCCGGGGGGGGTCAAATGAGCAGTTCTTC; CDR3 protein: CASSLVNIFRGGSNEQFF
clone size: many; V gene: TRBV5-4; D gene: TRBD2; J gene: TRBJ2-7; CDR3 DNA: TGTGCCAGCAGCTTGGGGCGGGGGAACTCCTACGAGCAGTACTTC; CDR3 protein: CASSLGRGNSYEQYF
clone size: many; V gene: TRBV5-6; D gene: .; J gene: TRBJ1-2; CDR3 DNA: TGTGCCAGCAGAGGAGGGGCTTACTCCAGTGGCTACACCTTC; CDR3 protein: CASRGGAYSSGYTF
clone size: many; V gene: TRBV7-9; D gene: .; J gene: TRBJ1-1; CDR3 DNA: TGTGCCAGCAGCCGGGCAGGGATGAACACTGAAGCTTTCTTT; CDR3 protein: CASSRAGMNTEAFF
clone size: many; V gene: TRBV30; D gene: .; J gene: TRBJ1-5; CDR3 DNA: TGTGCCTGGAGTGTATCGGGGGAGAGCAATCAGCCCCAGCATTTT; CDR3 protein: CAWSVSGESNQPQHF
clone size: many; V gene: TRBV27; D gene: .; J gene: TRBJ1-5; CDR3 DNA: TGTGCCAGCAGTTTTCAAAATCAGCCCCAGCATTTT; CDR3 protein: CASSFQNQPQHF
clone size: medium-sized; V gene: TRBV10-3; D gene: TRBD1; J gene: TRBJ1-1; CDR3 DNA: TGTGCCATCAGTGAGTCGATCCGGACAGGGAAAGCTTTCTTT; CDR3 protein: CAISESIRTGKAFF
clone size: many; V gene: TRBV14; D gene: TRBD1; J gene: TRBJ1-3; CDR3 DNA: TGTGCCAGCAGCCACAGAAAGGGACAGGGGAGAAACACCATATATTTT; CDR3 protein: CASSHRKGQGRNTIYF
clone size: few; V gene: TRBV18; D gene: .; J gene: TRBJ2-5; CDR3 DNA: TGTGCCAGCTCACCGGGTGGAGTAGGCCAAGAGACCCAGTACTTC; CDR3 protein: CASSPGGVGQETQYF
clone size: many; V gene: TRBV5-6; D gene: TRBD1; J gene: TRBJ2-5; CDR3 DNA: TGTGCCAGCAGCCGTTTCCAGACAGGGCGGGAGACCCAGTACTTC; CDR3 protein: CASSRFQTGRETQYF
clone size: many; V gene: TRBV27; D gene: .; J gene: TRBJ1-1; CDR3 DNA: TGTGCCAGCAGCACTATCGACAGAAGTACGGAAGCTTTCTTT; CDR3 protein: CASSTIDRSTEAFF
clone size: many; V gene: TRBV7-2; D gene: .; J gene: TRBJ1-1; CDR3 DNA: TGTGCCAGCAGCCCCGTCGGGGGGTTGACGCCTGAAGCTTTCTTT; CDR3 protein: CASSPVGGLTPEAFF
clone size: .; V gene: TRBV18; D gene: TRBD1; J gene: TRBJ1-1; CDR3 DNA: TGTGCCAGCTCACCTGCCGGGACAGTATATATGAACACTGAAGCTTTCTTT; CDR3 protein: CASSPAGTVYMNTEAFF
clone size: many; V gene: TRBV10-3; D gene: .; J gene: TRBJ2-3; CDR3 DNA: TGTGCCATCAGTGAGTCGCAGGCGGGGCATGCAGATACGCAGTATTTT; CDR3 protein: CAISESQAGHADTQYF
clone size: medium-sized; V gene: TRBV19; D gene: .; J gene: TRBJ1-1; CDR3 DNA: TGTGCCAGTAGTATTGCAGGGCAGAACACTGAAGCTTTCTTT; CDR3 protein: CASSIAGQNTEAFF
clone size: many; V gene: TRBV9; D gene: .; J gene: TRBJ1-2; CDR3 DNA: TGTGCCAGCAGCGCTGGAGCGGGGGGGCCAACCTATGGCTACACCTTC; CDR3 protein: CASSAGAGGPTYGYTF
clone size: medium-sized; V gene: TRBV10-2; D gene: TRBD1; J gene: TRBJ1-4; CDR3 DNA: TGCGCCAGCACCGGGACAGGGGAAGAGTTTCGTGAAAAACTGTTTTTT; CDR3 protein: CASTGTGEEFREKLFF
clone size: many; V gene: TRBV16; D gene: .; J gene: TRBJ2-3; CDR3 DNA: TGTGCCAGCAGCCAATCTGCAGGGTATGCAGATACGCAGTATTTT; CDR3 protein: CASSQSAGYADTQYF
clone size: many; V gene: TRBV18; D gene: TRBD2; J gene: TRBJ2-1; CDR3 DNA: TGTGCCAGCTCACCACCTGGTGTAAGCGGGGGCCCGTTCTTC; CDR3 protein: CASSPPGVSGGPFF
clone size: medium-sized; V gene: TRBV4-1; D gene: .; J gene: TRBJ1-2; CDR3 DNA: TGCGCCAGCAGCCTTGAAAGGGGCCTTTTCTATGGCTACACCTTC; CDR3 protein: CASSLERGLFYGYTF
clone size: many; V gene: TRBV7-9; D gene: TRBD2; J gene: TRBJ2-2; CDR3 DNA: TGTGCCAGCAGCTTAAGCGGGAGGGCCTCCGGGGAGCTGTTTTTT; CDR3 protein: CASSLSGRASGELFF
clone size: many; V gene: TRBV19; D gene: .; J gene: TRBJ2-7; CDR3 DNA: TGTGCCAGTTCTCCGGGACTGCTATACGAGCAGTACTTC; CDR3 protein: CASSPGLLYEQYF
clone size: medium-sized; V gene: TRBV5-6; D gene: .; J gene: TRBJ1-1; CDR3 DNA: TGTGCCAGCAGCTTTAATACAGGTTGGGACACTGAAGCTTTCTTT; CDR3 protein: CASSFNTGWDTEAFF
clone size: many; V gene: TRBV2; D gene: .; J gene: TRBJ1-1; CDR3 DNA: TGTGCCAGCACCCTGGGGGGGACAAGGGAAGCTTTCTTT; CDR3 protein: CASTLGGTREAFF
clone size: medium-sized; V gene: TRBV6-6; D gene: .; J gene: TRBJ1-5; CDR3 DNA: TGTGCCAGCACCCAAGGACGGGCGGGAGTTCAGCCCCAGCATTTT; CDR3 protein: CASTQGRAGVQPQHF
clone size: few; V gene: TRBV10-3; D gene: TRBD2; J gene: TRBJ2-7; CDR3 DNA: TGTGCCATCAGTGAGTTTCAACTAGCGGGGAGGGGAGGGCAGTACTTC; CDR3 protein: CAISEFQLAGRGGQYF
clone size: medium-sized; V gene: TRBV11-3; D gene: .; J gene: TRBJ2-7; CDR3 DNA: TGTGCCAGCAGCTTAGGGGGCCTTTCCACCTACGAGCAGTACTTC; CDR3 protein: CASSLGGLSTYEQYF
clone size: many; V gene: TRBV5-4; D gene: .; J gene: TRBJ1-2; CDR3 DNA: TGTGCCAGCAGCTTGGATTCAAAAGGGGTCGGCTATGGCTACACCTTC; CDR3 protein: CASSLDSKGVGYGYTF
clone size: many; V gene: TRBV5-1; D gene: TRBD1; J gene: TRBJ1-2; CDR3 DNA: TGCGCCAGCAGCTTGGACAGGGGGCAGACGGATGGCTACACCTTC; CDR3 protein: CASSLDRGQTDGYTF
clone size: few; V gene: TRBV6-5; D gene: TRBD1; J gene: TRBJ2-5; CDR3 DNA: TGTGCCAGCAGTTACGGGGCAGGGGGCTTGGAGACCCAGTACTTC; CDR3 protein: CASSYGAGGLETQYF
clone size: many; V gene: TRBV19; D gene: .; J gene: TRBJ1-1; CDR3 DNA: TGTGCCAGTAGTATAGCGGGGGGGGGCTTTGGAGAGCCGAACACTGAAGCTTTCTTT; CDR3 protein: CASSIAGGGFGEPNTEAFF
clone size: many; V gene: TRBV28; D gene: .; J gene: TRBJ1-5; CDR3 DNA: TGTGCCAGCAGTTTACCATCAGGGAATAGCAATCAGCCCCAGCATTTT; CDR3 protein: CASSLPSGNSNQPQHF
clone size: many; V gene: TRBV29-1; D gene: .; J gene: TRBJ2-5; CDR3 DNA: TGCAGCTCCAGGGTCGGGGAGACCCAGTACTTC; CDR3 protein: CSSRVGETQYF
clone size: many; V gene: TRBV7-8; D gene: TRBD1; J gene: TRBJ1-2; CDR3 DNA: TGTGCCAGCAGCTTAGGGACAGGGAACTATGGCTACACCTTC; CDR3 protein: CASSLGTGNYGYTF
clone size: many; V gene: TRBV9; D gene: .; J gene: TRBJ2-1; CDR3 DNA: TGTGCCAGCAGCGTAGCTCCTACTAGAGACGAGCAGTTCTTC; CDR3 protein: CASSVAPTRDEQFF
clone size: medium-sized; V gene: TRBV7-9; D gene: .; J gene: TRBJ2-1; CDR3 DNA: TGTGCCAGCAGCCCCCGCGGGGCTGAGCAGTTCTTC; CDR3 protein: CASSPRGAEQFF
clone size: many; V gene: TRBV2; D gene: TRBD2; J gene: TRBJ2-1; CDR3 DNA: TGTGCCAGCAGCGCAGGACTAGTCTCCTACAATGAGCAGTTCTTC; CDR3 protein: CASSAGLVSYNEQFF
clone size: many; V gene: TRBV7-6; D gene: TRBD2; J gene: TRBJ2-1; CDR3 DNA: TGTGCCAGCAGCTCTAGCGGGGGGGCCGGAGAGCAGTTCTTC; CDR3 protein: CASSSSGGAGEQFF
clone size: many; V gene: TRBV6-6; D gene: TRBD1; J gene: TRBJ1-1; CDR3 DNA: TGTGCCAGCAGTTTCCAACAGGGGGGGGCTTTCTTT; CDR3 protein: CASSFQQGGAFF
clone size: many; V gene: TRBV7-8; D gene: .; J gene: TRBJ2-7; CDR3 DNA: TGTGCCAGCAGCTTACAGGGCTACGAGCAGTACTTC; CDR3 protein: CASSLQGYEQYF
clone size: many; V gene: TRBV2; D gene: TRBD1; J gene: TRBJ2-4; CDR3 DNA: TGTGCCAGCCGGACAGGAGAAAGCACTCAGTACTTC; CDR3 protein: CASRTGESTQYF
clone size: many; V gene: TRBV15; D gene: .; J gene: TRBJ2-7; CDR3 DNA: TGTGCCACCAGCAGAGATTTCCTAGCGTCTACCTACGAGCAGTACTTC; CDR3 protein: CATSRDFLASTYEQYF
clone size: many; V gene: TRBV19; D gene: .; J gene: TRBJ1-1; CDR3 DNA: TGTGCCAGTAGGATTATTACAGGGAGGGTCGCTGAAGCTTTCTTT; CDR3 protein: CASRIITGRVAEAFF